This TCR beta chain was captured by sequencing in a study of cytomegalovirus exposure and HLA in healthy donors. About the study: A prior study identified 117 million unique TCR beta sequences from about 179 million T cells.

PCR was performed using 60 Vbeta and 13 Jbeta primers. Using immunoSEQ multiplex PCR, the repertoire was profiled, and TCRdb retains in-frame clones only, with some absent. The sample lists around 200,000 clones, approximately 79% occurring once. This clone occurred a few times. When sampled, the donors appeared nominally healthy, though they likely had unrecorded immune exposures. The germline gives CDR1 MDHEN, CDR2 SYDVKM. The CDR3 consists of 15 residues. V gave up 6 bases and J gave up 7 bases; unmatched junction bases: 13. The sample was PBMCs. The gene calls are TRBV28 and TRBJ2-7; 9 nucleotides match TRBD2. This TCR was sampled from a man in his forties or fifties in good health and CMV-seronegative. CDR3: CASRPAIAGVGEQYF. DNA of the CDR3: TGTGCCAGCAGACCCGCGATAGCGGGAGTCGGGGAGCAGTACTTC.